Described below is a single T cell receptor (beta chain) sequence and its context. As yet, its antigen is unknown. Some clones are missing from TCRdb's copy, which holds only in-frame ones; the method was immunoSEQ multiplex PCR. The data contain about 120,000 clones, 90% of them singletons. The entry originates in a study of T cell clones after liver transplantation. Study background: A pre-transplant mixed lymphocyte reaction with TCRbeta sequencing defined graft-donor-reactive clones followed in post-transplant blood.

Broader study findings: In a couple of subjects, few donor cells limited the measurable donor-reactive repertoire.

Germline V lookup: CDR1 ENHRY, CDR2 SYGVKD. V was trimmed by 11 bases and J by 4 bases, leaving 23 bases between them. CDR3 length equals 15 residues. The sequencing used CD4+ T cells from blood, collected 12 months after liver transplant. The rearrangement joins TRBV10-3 to TRBJ1-1, with D possibly TRBD1 on 6 matching bases. The source of this sequence is a human patient who received a liver transplant. Some T cells may be supplied by the graft donor. CDR3 residues: CASAPTRGAGTEAFF. The CDR3 bases are TGTGCCTCTGCGCCGACCCGGGGGGCCGGCACTGAAGCTTTCTTT.